Sequencing of this TCR beta chain was carried out in a study of identical twins. Donors were all healthy Caucasians. The CDR3 runs 17 residues. V was clipped by 7 bases and J by 0 bases; unmatched bases: 8. Germline CDR1 reads SQVTM; CDR2 reads ANQGSEA. Study observations and caveats: Models underestimated TCR alpha sharing (out-of-frame) in monozygotic twins. Fewer insertions marked abundant cord blood beta clonotypes; young adult naive trended weakly, memory not at all.

In this sample, this clonotype turned up once. Its antigen remains unidentified. TCRdb re-analysed the 5' RACE reads in MiXCR, keeping a single row per CDR3 protein. Of roughly 700,000 distinct CDR3 sequences in the sample, 8.6% are singletons; the top ten hold approximately 0.94%. This sample was also put to use in a study of yellow fever vaccine responses in identical twins.

Sequences were obtained from PBMCs. The chain links TRBV29-1 to TRBJ2-6; TRBD1 agrees at 11 bases. The receptor was derived from a woman aged 18-29 years in good health. DNA of the CDR3: TGCAGCGCTACCGGACAGGGGGCTCTCTCTGGGGCCAACGTCCTGACTTTC. Translating it yields CSATGQGALSGANVLTF.